These T cell receptor beta chains were read from a single sample in a study of lymphopenia after photon versus proton radiotherapy. Some clones are missing from TCRdb's copy, which holds only in-frame ones; the method was immunoSEQ multiplex PCR. Among roughly 40,000 clones, about 85% were seen once, and the ten largest hold around a quarter. The sample consisted of peripheral blood, taken from a patient treated with proton-based radiotherapy. The source is a woman aged 70-85 years with pancreatic cancer. Each CDR3 is given with its conserved first and last residue. D genes are given only for firm matches. Rows may omit the clone size; those that give it use once, few, many or a size class.

.	TRBD1	TRBV7-3	TRBJ2-5	TGTGCCAGCAGCTTCTTATTCTTCTGGGCAAGGGGGCAACAAGAGACCCAGTACTTC	CASSFLFFWARGQQETQYF
few	.	TRBV28	TRBJ1-5	TGTGCCAGCAGCACTAACCTAGGAGGGTATAGCAATCAGCCCCAGCATTTT	CASSTNLGGYSNQPQHF
few	.	TRBV10-3	TRBJ2-2	TGTGCCATCAGTGAGCTAGCGACGAACACCGGGGAGCTGTTTTTT	CAISELATNTGELFF
once	TRBD2	TRBV9	TRBJ2-7	TGTGCCAGCAGCGCGACCGGGACTAGCTACGAGCAGTACTTC	CASSATGTSYEQYF
.	TRBD1	TRBV4-3	TRBJ1-1	TGCGCCAGCAGCCAAGATAGGGGGCGGACCACTGAAGCTTTCTTT	CASSQDRGRTTEAFF
.	.	TRBV10-2	TRBJ2-7	TGCGCCAGCGCCCCCGGGGGCCTCTACGAGCAGTACTTC	CASAPGGLYEQYF
.	TRBD2	TRBV15	TRBJ2-7	TGTGCCACCAGCTCAACCCTAGCGGGAGTGTACGAGCAGTACTTC	CATSSTLAGVYEQYF
.	.	TRBV19	TRBJ1-1	TGTGCCAGTACTCAGGGACCAACGAACACTGAAGCTTTCTTT	CASTQGPTNTEAFF
few	.	TRBV4-1	TRBJ2-1	TGCGCCAGCAGCCAAGAGAGGCGGCTAGGTGGCAGGGACAATGAGCAGTTCTTC	CASSQERRLGGRDNEQFF
.	.	TRBV7-3	TRBJ2-5	TGTGCCAGCAGCTTATCCTCAGACCCCGGAGAGACCCAGTACTTC	CASSLSSDPGETQYF
.	.	TRBV30	TRBJ2-6	TGTGCCTGGAGCAGGGACTCTGGGGCCAACGTCCTGACTTTC	CAWSRDSGANVLTF
.	.	TRBV16	TRBJ1-5	TGTGCCAGCAGCCAGGGCCCCCAGCCCCAGCATTTT	CASSQGPQPQHF
many	.	TRBV19	TRBJ1-5	TGTGCCAGCGTCAGGGGAACCTATAGCAATCAGCCCCAGCATTTT	CASVRGTYSNQPQHF
.	TRBD2	TRBV9	TRBJ2-2	TGTGCCAGCAGCGTACCGCGACTAGCGGGAGTGATGTTAGGCACCGGGGAGCTGTTTTTT	CASSVPRLAGVMLGTGELFF
few	.	TRBV21-1	TRBJ2-1	TGTGCCAGCAGCAGGAAATACCTCCGCGGGAGGGGCTCCTACAATGAGCAGTTCTTC	CASSRKYLRGRGSYNEQFF
.	.	TRBV28	TRBJ1-2	TGTGCCAGCAGTTTTGGTTCAGGGAGTTTTTATGGCTACACCTTC	CASSFGSGSFYGYTF
.	.	TRBV28	TRBJ1-2	TGTGCCAGCAGTTTATCCGGCCTCCGATACACCTTC	CASSLSGLRYTF
.	.	TRBV19	TRBJ2-2	TGTGCCAGTAGGGGATCCGGGACACGGAACACCGGGGAGCTGTTTTTT	CASRGSGTRNTGELFF
.	.	TRBV5-4	TRBJ2-7	TGTGCCAGCAGCTTGAAGGGGTACGAGCAGTACTTC	CASSLKGYEQYF
.	.	TRBV5-1	TRBJ1-2	TGCGCCAGCAGCTTGGAAGGGGGGGGCTACACCTTC	CASSLEGGGYTF
.	TRBD1	TRBV6-5	TRBJ2-2	TGTGCCAGCGGAATCGACAGGGTTACGACCGGGGAGCTGTTTTTT	CASGIDRVTTGELFF
.	.	TRBV28	TRBJ2-5	TGTGCCAGCTGCACCTTACTAGTTCGGGACCAGTACTTC	CASCTLLVRDQYF
.	.	TRBV15	TRBJ2-1	TGTGCCACCAGTAAACGCCCGGGTGAGCAGTTCTTC	CATSKRPGEQFF
once	TRBD1	TRBV5-4	TRBJ2-7	TGTGCCAGCAGCTTGGTGGGACAGGGTCCCGAGCAGTACTTC	CASSLVGQGPEQYF
.	TRBD1	TRBV4-1	TRBJ1-1	TGCGCCAGCAGCCAAACAGGGGGCCAGAGGACTGAAGCTTTCTTT	CASSQTGGQRTEAFF
.	.	TRBV29-1	TRBJ2-7	TGCAGCGGCGGGAGGACCAGGGGGAGGTCCTACGAGCAGTACTTC	CSGGRTRGRSYEQYF
once	.	TRBV19	TRBJ2-1	TGTGCCAGTAGTTTTAGCTACAATGAGCAGTTCTTC	CASSFSYNEQFF
.	.	TRBV6-5	TRBJ2-1	TGTGCCAGCAGGGAGACAGGAGGATTCGGTGAGCAGTTCTTC	CASRETGGFGEQFF
once	TRBD2	TRBV6-5	TRBJ2-1	TGTGCCAGCAGGAGCGGGAGGGCCAATGAGCAGTTCTTC	CASRSGRANEQFF
.	TRBD2	TRBV28	TRBJ2-3	TGTGCCAGCAGTTCCGGGGGGGGTTGGCGGGAGGGCCTAAATTTT	CASSSGGGWREGLNF
.	.	TRBV30	TRBJ2-7	TGTGCCTGGAGTGTAGGCCAAGCCTACGAGCAGTACTTC	CAWSVGQAYEQYF
.	.	TRBV7-2	TRBJ1-2	TGTGCCAGCAGCTTAGGTCCCGGTTATGGCTACACCTTC	CASSLGPGYGYTF
.	TRBD2	TRBV6-1	TRBJ2-1	TGTGCCAGCACTCGAGCGGGAGCCCACAATGAGCAGTTCTTC	CASTRAGAHNEQFF